This note documents a single T cell receptor beta chain sequence. Its target is unknown. Via MiXCR, TCRdb re-called the 5' RACE reads, giving one row per CDR3 protein. Of about 470,000 distinct CDR3 sequences in the sample, 20% to 25% were seen once. This sample was taken from a study of identical twins. Germline V gene sequence: CDR1 SGHDT, CDR2 YYEEEE. Losses at the gene ends were 6 bases for V and 0 bases for J; bases not matched to a gene: 6. The CDR3 has 17 residues. Study-level points and caveats: Models came in too low on out-of-frame TCR alpha sharing in monozygotic twins.

These data were also reused for a study on T cells expressing NK-cell markers.

The chain recombines TRBV5-6 with TRBJ2-6, with 10 bases lining up with TRBD1. Sequencing was performed on CD4+ T cells sorted from blood. This TCR derives from a woman aged 18-30 years in good health. The CDR3 loop reads CASTRQGASSGANVLTF. The CDR3, as DNA: TGTGCCAGCACCCGACAGGGGGCTAGCTCTGGGGCCAACGTCCTGACTTTC.